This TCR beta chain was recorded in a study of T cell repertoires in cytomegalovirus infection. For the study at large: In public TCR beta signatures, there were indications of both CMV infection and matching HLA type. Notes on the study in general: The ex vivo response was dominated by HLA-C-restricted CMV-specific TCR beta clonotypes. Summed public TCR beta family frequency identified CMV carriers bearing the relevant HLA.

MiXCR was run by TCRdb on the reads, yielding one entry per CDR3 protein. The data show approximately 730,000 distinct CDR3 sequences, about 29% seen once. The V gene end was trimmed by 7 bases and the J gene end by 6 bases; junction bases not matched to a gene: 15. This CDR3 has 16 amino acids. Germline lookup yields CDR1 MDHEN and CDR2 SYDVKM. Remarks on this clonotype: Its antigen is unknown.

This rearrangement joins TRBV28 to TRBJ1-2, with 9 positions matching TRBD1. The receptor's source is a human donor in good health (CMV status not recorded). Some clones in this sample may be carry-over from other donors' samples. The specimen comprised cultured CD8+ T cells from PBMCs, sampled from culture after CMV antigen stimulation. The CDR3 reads CASNPLGQGNLDGYTF. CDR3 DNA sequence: TGTGCCAGCAATCCTCTGGGACAGGGTAATCTTGATGGCTACACCTTC.